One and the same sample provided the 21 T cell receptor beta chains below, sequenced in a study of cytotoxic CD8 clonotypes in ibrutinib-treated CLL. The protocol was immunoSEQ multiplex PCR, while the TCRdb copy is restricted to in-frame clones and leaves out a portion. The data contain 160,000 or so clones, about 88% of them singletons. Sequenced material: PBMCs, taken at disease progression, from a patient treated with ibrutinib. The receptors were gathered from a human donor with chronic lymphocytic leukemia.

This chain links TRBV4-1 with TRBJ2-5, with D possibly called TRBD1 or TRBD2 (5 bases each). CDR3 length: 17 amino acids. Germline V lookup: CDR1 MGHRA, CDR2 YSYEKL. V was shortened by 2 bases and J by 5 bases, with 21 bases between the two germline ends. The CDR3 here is CASSQTRHRGETETQYF. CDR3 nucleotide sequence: TGCGCCAGCAGCCAAACGAGGCATAGAGGGGAGACGGAGACCCAGTACTTC.

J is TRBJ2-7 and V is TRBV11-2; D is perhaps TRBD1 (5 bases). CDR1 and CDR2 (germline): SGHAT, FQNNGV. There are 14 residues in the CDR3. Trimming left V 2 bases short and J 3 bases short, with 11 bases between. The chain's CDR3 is CASSLQGTIYEQYF. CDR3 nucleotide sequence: TGTGCCAGCAGCTTACAGGGTACGATCTACGAGCAGTACTTC.

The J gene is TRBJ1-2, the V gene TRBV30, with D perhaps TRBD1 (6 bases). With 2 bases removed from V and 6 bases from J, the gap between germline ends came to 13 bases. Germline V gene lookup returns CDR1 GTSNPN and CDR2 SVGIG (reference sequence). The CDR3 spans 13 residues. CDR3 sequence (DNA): TGTGCCTGGAGTTTCACAGGGAAGGATGGCTACACCTTC. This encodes CAWSFTGKDGYTF.

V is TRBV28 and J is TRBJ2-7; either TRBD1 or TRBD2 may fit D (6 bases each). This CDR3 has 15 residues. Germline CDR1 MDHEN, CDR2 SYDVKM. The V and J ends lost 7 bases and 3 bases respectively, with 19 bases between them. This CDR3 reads CASNAPGAQIYEQYF. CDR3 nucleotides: TGTGCCAGCAACGCTCCGGGGGCACAAATCTACGAGCAGTACTTC.

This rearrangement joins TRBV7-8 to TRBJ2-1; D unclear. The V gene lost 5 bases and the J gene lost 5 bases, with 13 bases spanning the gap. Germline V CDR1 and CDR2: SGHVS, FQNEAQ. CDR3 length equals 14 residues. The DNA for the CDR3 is TGTGCCAGCAGCCAGGAGCCGGAAGACAATGAGCAGTTCTTC. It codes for CASSQEPEDNEQFF. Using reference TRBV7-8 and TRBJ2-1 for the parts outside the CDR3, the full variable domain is GAGVSQSPRYKVAKRGQDVALRCDPISGHVSLFWYQQALGQGPEFLTYFQNEAQLDKSGLPSDRFFAERPEGSVSTLKIQRTQQEDSAVYLCASSQEPEDNEQFFGPGTRLTVL.

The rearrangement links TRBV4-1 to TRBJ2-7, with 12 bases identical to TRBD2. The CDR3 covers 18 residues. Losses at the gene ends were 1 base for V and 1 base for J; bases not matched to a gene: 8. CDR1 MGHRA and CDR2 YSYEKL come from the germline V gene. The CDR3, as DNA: TGCGCCAGCAGCCAAGGGCTAGCGGGAGGGCTTCGTTCCTACGAGCAGTACTTC. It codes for CASSQGLAGGLRSYEQYF.

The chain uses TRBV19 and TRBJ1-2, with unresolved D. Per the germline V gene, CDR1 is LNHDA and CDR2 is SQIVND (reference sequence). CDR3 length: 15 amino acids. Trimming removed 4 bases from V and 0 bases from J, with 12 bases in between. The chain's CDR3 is CASSTPYSANYGYTF. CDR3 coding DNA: TGTGCCAGTAGTACCCCGTACAGCGCTAACTATGGCTACACCTTC.

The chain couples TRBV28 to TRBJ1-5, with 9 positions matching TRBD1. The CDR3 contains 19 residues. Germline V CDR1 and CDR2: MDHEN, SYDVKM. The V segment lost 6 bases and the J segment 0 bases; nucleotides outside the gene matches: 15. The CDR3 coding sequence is TGTGCCAGCAGATACCGGACAGGGGCCGTTCTACTTAGCAATCAGCCCCAGCATTTT. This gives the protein CASRYRTGAVLLSNQPQHF. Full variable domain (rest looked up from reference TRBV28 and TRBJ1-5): DVKVTQSSRYLVKRTGEKVFLECVQDMDHENMFWYRQDPGLGLRLIYFSYDVKMKEKGDIPEGYSVSREKKERFSLILESASTNQTSMYLCASRYRTGAVLLSNQPQHFGDGTRLSIL.

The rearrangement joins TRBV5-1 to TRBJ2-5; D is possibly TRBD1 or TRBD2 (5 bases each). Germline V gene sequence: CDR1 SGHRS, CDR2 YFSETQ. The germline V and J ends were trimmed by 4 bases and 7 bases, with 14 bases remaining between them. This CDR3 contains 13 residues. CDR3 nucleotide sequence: TGCGCCAGCAGCCACCGGGACCGAGGGACCCAGTACTTC. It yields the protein CASSHRDRGTQYF.

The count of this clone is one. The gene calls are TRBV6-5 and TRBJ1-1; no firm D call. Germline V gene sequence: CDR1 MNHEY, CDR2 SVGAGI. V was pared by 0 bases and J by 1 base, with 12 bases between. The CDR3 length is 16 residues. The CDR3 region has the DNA TGTGCCAGCAGTTACTCGCCCATAGTCTCGAACACTGAAGCTTTCTTT. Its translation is CASSYSPIVSNTEAFF.

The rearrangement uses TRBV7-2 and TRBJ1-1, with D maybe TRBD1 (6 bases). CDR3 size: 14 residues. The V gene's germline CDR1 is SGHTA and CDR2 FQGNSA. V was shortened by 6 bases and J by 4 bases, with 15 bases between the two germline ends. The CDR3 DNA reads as TGTGCCAGCAGACACAGGGATGGGGGCACTGAAGCTTTCTTT. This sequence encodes CASRHRDGGTEAFF.

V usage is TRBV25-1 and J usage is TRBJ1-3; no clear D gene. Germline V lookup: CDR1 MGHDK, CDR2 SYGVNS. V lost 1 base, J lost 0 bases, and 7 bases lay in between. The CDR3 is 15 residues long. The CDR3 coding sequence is TGTGCCAGCAGTGAATTGGGCAGCTCTGGAAACACCATATATTTT. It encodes CASSELGSSGNTIYF. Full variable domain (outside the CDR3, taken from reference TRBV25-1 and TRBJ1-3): EADIYQTPRYLVIGTGKKITLECSQTMGHDKMYWYQQDPGMELHLIHYSYGVNSTEKGDLSSESTVSRIRTEHFPLTLESARPSHTSQYLCASSELGSSGNTIYFGEGSWLTVV.

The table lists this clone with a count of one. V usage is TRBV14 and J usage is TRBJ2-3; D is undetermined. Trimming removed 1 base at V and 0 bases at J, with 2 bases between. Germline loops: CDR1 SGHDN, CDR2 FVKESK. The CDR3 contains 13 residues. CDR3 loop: CASSQGSTDTQYF. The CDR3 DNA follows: TGTGCCAGCAGCCAAGGGAGCACAGATACGCAGTATTTT.

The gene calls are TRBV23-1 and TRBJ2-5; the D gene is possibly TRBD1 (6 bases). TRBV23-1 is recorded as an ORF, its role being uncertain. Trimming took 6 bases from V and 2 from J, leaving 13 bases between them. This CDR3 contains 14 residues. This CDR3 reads CASRGAQEQETQYF. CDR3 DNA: TGCGCCAGCAGGGGGGCCCAAGAGCAAGAGACCCAGTACTTC.

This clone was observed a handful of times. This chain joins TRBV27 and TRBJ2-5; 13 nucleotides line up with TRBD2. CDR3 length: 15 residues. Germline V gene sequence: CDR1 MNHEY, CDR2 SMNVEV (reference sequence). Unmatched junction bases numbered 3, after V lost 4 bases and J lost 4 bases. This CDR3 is CASSSLAGGVETQYF. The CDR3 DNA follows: TGTGCCAGCAGTTCACTAGCGGGAGGGGTAGAGACCCAGTACTTC.

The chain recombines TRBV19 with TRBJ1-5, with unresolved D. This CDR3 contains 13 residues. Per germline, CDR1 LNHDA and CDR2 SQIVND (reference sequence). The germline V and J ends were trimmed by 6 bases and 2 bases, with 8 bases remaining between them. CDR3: CASRETGNQPQHF. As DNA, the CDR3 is TGTGCCAGTAGGGAAACGGGCAATCAGCCCCAGCATTTT.

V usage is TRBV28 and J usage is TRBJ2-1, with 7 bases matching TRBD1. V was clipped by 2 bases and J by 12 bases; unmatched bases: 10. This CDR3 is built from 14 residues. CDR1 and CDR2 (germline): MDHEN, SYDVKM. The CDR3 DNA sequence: TGTGCCAGCAGTTTAAATGTGGACAGGAGCGGGCAGTTCTTC. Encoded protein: CASSLNVDRSGQFF.

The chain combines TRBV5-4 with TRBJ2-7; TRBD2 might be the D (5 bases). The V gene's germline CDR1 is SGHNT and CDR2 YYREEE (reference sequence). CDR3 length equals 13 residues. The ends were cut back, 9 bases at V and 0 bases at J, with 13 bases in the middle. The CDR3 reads CATSSRVSYEQYF. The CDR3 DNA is TGTGCCACCTCTTCGCGGGTCTCCTACGAGCAGTACTTC.

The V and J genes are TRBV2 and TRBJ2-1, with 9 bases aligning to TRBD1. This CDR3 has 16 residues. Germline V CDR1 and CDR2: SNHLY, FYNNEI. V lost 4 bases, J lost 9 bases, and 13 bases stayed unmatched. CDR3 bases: TGTGCCAGCAGTGGATTGACAGGGGGGTTACGAGGTGAGCAGTTCTTC. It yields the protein CASSGLTGGLRGEQFF.

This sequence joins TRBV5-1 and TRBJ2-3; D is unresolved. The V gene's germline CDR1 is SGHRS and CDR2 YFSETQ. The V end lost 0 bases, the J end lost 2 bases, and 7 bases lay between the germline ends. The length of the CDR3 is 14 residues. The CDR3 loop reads CASSLGTNTDTQYF. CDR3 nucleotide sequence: TGCGCCAGCAGCTTGGGCACCAACACAGATACGCAGTATTTT.

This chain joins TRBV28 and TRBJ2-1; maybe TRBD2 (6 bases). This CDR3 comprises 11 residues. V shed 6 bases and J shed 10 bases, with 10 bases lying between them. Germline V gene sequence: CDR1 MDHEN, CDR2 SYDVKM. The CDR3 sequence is CASSRDWEQFF. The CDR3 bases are TGTGCCAGCAGCCGGGACTGGGAGCAGTTCTTC.